A selection of T cell receptor beta chains follows, all from one sample in a study of cytomegalovirus exposure and HLA in healthy donors. Libraries were prepared by immunoSEQ multiplex PCR; TCRdb keeps only in-frame clonotypes and omits some of them. The sample includes 120,000 or so clones, approximately 65% of them seen just once. Specimen: PBMCs. The receptors stem from a man younger than 30 in good health and CMV-seronegative. Each CDR3 is given with its conserved first and last residue. A D gene is named only where the DNA matches it firmly. The size field is filled for only some rows; it gives once, few, many or a size class.

>TRBV7-3|TRBD1|TRBJ1-5|once
CASSPRGDSNQPQHF
TGTGCCAGCAGCCCCAGGGGGGATAGCAATCAGCCCCAGCATTTT
>TRBV6-1|-|TRBJ2-7|few
CASSESVRRGGSYEQYF
TGTGCCAGCAGTGAAAGCGTGCGTCGGGGTGGCTCCTACGAGCAGTACTTC
>TRBV6-1|TRBD1|TRBJ1-5|-
CASSEAQGGQPQHF
TGTGCCAGCAGTGAAGCGCAAGGGGGCCAGCCCCAGCATTTT
>TRBV29-1|-|TRBJ1-1|-
CSVGFLSPNTEAFF
TGCAGCGTCGGTTTCTTGAGCCCGAACACTGAAGCTTTCTTT
>TRBV7-9|TRBD1|TRBJ2-1|once
CASSYRQGSTYNEQFF
TGTGCCAGCAGTTATCGACAGGGCTCTACCTACAATGAGCAGTTCTTC
>TRBV18|-|TRBJ2-1|once
CASSPRQYNEQFF
TGTGCCAGCTCACCTCGACAGTACAATGAGCAGTTCTTC
>TRBV29-1|-|TRBJ1-2|-
CSVQIRDNQIYGYTF
TGCAGCGTCCAAATCCGGGACAACCAAATTTATGGCTACACCTTC
>TRBV7-9|-|TRBJ2-5|-
CASSLGRSPWETQYF
TGTGCCAGCAGCTTAGGGCGGAGTCCCTGGGAGACCCAGTACTTC
>TRBV28|-|TRBJ1-3|-
CASSLREPGNTIYF
TGTGCCAGCAGTTTGAGGGAGCCTGGAAACACCATATATTTT
>TRBV18|-|TRBJ1-2|-
CASSPSDYGYTF
TGTGCCAGCTCACCATCTGACTATGGCTACACCTTC
>TRBV4-1|TRBD1|TRBJ2-3|few
CASSQAGQGSDTQYF
TGCGCCAGCAGCCAAGCCGGACAGGGTTCAGATACGCAGTATTTT
>TRBV4-2|-|TRBJ2-2|-
CASSLLSNTGELFF
TGTGCCAGCAGCCTCCTATCGAACACCGGGGAGCTGTTTTTT
>TRBV19|TRBD2|TRBJ2-1|-
CASSPGHLAGSYNEQFF
TGTGCCAGTAGCCCTGGGCATCTAGCGGGGTCCTACAATGAGCAGTTCTTC
>TRBV7-8|TRBD2|TRBJ2-1|-
CASSREGLAGSNEQFF
TGTGCCAGCAGCCGAGAGGGACTAGCGGGGAGTAATGAGCAGTTCTTC
>TRBV27|-|TRBJ2-7|-
CASSKGGYSYEQYF
TGTGCCAGCAGTAAAGGGGGTTACTCTTACGAGCAGTACTTC
>TRBV10-3|-|TRBJ1-2|-
CAISESAGISYGYTF
TGTGCCATCAGTGAGTCTGCAGGGATCTCTTATGGCTACACCTTC
>TRBV15|-|TRBJ1-5|-
CATSREAGSGQPQHF
TGTGCCACCAGCAGAGAAGCAGGGTCGGGTCAGCCCCAGCATTTT
>TRBV18|TRBD1|TRBJ2-7|-
CASSPRDRGYEQYF
TGTGCCAGCTCACCTCGGGACAGGGGCTACGAGCAGTACTTC
>TRBV4-1|TRBD2|TRBJ2-5|-
CASSSPGASGKETQYF
TGCGCCAGCAGCTCCCCGGGTGCTAGCGGAAAAGAGACCCAGTACTTC
>TRBV28|-|TRBJ2-3|few
CASSKGGPTDTQYF
TGTGCCAGCAGTAAAGGGGGTCCCACAGATACGCAGTATTTT
>TRBV28|-|TRBJ2-3|-
CASSLGGRGWDTQYF
TGTGCCAGCAGTTTAGGAGGGAGGGGGTGGGATACGCAGTATTTT
>TRBV5-8|-|TRBJ2-1|-
CASSLVGRVYNEQFF
TGTGCCAGCAGCTTGGTTGGCAGGGTTTACAATGAGCAGTTCTTC
>TRBV11-2|TRBD2|TRBJ2-1|-
CASSRLTTGTTLYNEQFF
TGTGCCAGCAGCCGACTCACAACCGGGACTACCTTATACAATGAGCAGTTCTTC
>TRBV10-3|-|TRBJ1-2|-
CAISSTLGGGYTF
TGTGCCATCAGTTCAACTTTGGGAGGAGGCTACACCTTC
>TRBV7-6|TRBD2|TRBJ2-5|-
CASSFSGGGETQYF
TGTGCCAGCAGCTTTAGCGGGGGGGGAGAGACCCAGTACTTC
>TRBV13|TRBD2|TRBJ2-1|once
CASSFPRLAEPYNEQFF
TGTGCCAGCAGCTTCCCCCGACTAGCGGAACCCTACAATGAGCAGTTCTTC
>TRBV25-1|-|TRBJ2-7|-
CASSDLKEWQYF
TGTGCCAGCAGTGATTTAAAAGAGTGGCAGTACTTC
>TRBV10-3|TRBD1|TRBJ2-7|-
CAISGHRDRNSYEQYF
TGTGCCATCAGTGGACACCGGGACAGGAACTCCTACGAGCAGTACTTC
>TRBV2|TRBD1|TRBJ1-6|-
CASSGAVGQGALGSPLHF
TGTGCCAGCAGTGGGGCAGTAGGACAGGGGGCTCTTGGTTCACCCCTCCACTTT
>TRBV7-9|-|TRBJ2-5|-
CASSFNQGLLTQETQYF
TGTGCCAGCAGCTTCAATCAGGGCCTCTTGACCCAAGAGACCCAGTACTTC
>TRBV25-1|-|TRBJ1-1|-
CASTGGYLNTEAFF
TGTGCCAGTACCGGGGGGTATCTGAACACTGAAGCTTTCTTT
>TRBV19|-|TRBJ2-7|-
CASKGWGREGGYEQYF
TGTGCCAGTAAGGGTTGGGGGCGCGAAGGGGGTTACGAGCAGTACTTC
>TRBV11-2|-|TRBJ1-1|-
CASSWGVGNTEAFF
TGTGCCAGCAGCTGGGGGGTAGGGAACACTGAAGCTTTCTTT
>TRBV6-5|TRBD1|TRBJ1-2|-
CASSRNRDREWGYTF
TGTGCCAGCAGTAGAAACCGGGACAGGGAGTGGGGCTACACCTTC
>TRBV27|-|TRBJ2-3|-
CASSGGPTDTQYF
TGTGCCAGCAGTGGCGGGCCCACAGATACGCAGTATTTT
>TRBV20-1|TRBD1|TRBJ1-2|-
CSAGTVSGYTF
TGCAGTGCTGGGACAGTCTCGGGCTACACCTTC
>TRBV30|-|TRBJ1-1|few
CAWSVFGGSEAFF
TGTGCCTGGAGTGTATTTGGGGGCAGTGAAGCTTTCTTT
>TRBV29-1|TRBD2|TRBJ2-5|-
CSVAREGETQYF
TGCAGCGTTGCACGGGAGGGTGAGACCCAGTACTTC
>TRBV10-3|TRBD1|TRBJ2-5|-
CAISQGARETQYF
TGTGCCATTTCACAGGGGGCTCGGGAGACCCAGTACTTC
>TRBV29-1|TRBD2|TRBJ2-4|-
CSVGDGEGKNIQYF
TGCAGCGTTGGGGACGGGGAGGGCAAAAACATTCAGTACTTC
>TRBV5-1|-|TRBJ2-3|-
CASSHSGTSTDTQYF
TGCGCCAGCAGCCACTCAGGGACTAGCACAGATACGCAGTATTTT
>TRBV7-6|-|TRBJ2-5|few
CASSLAQQGPIEETQYF
TGTGCCAGCAGCTTAGCGCAGCAGGGGCCGATTGAAGAGACCCAGTACTTC
>TRBV7-6|TRBD2|TRBJ2-3|-
CASSSSPLAGDTQYF
TGTGCCAGCAGCTCAAGTCCCCTAGCGGGTGATACGCAGTATTTT
>TRBV29-1|TRBD1|TRBJ2-1|-
CSVSRQGYNEQFF
TGCAGCGTTTCCCGACAGGGTTACAATGAGCAGTTCTTC
>TRBV6-5|-|TRBJ1-2|-
CASSLPDGDYGYTF
TGTGCCAGCAGTTTACCGGACGGGGACTATGGCTACACCTTC
>TRBV13|-|TRBJ2-7|-
CASSTRQEIYEQYF
TGTGCCAGCAGCACCCGACAGGAAATCTACGAGCAGTACTTC
>TRBV4-1|TRBD1|TRBJ2-7|-
CASSLWQGATYEQYF
TGCGCCAGCAGCCTGTGGCAGGGGGCGACCTACGAGCAGTACTTC
>TRBV4-1|-|TRBJ1-4|-
CSSSQVSGGNEKLFF
TGCTCCAGCAGCCAAGTATCGGGGGGCAACGAAAAACTGTTTTTT
>TRBV6-1|TRBD2|TRBJ2-5|-
CASSRAGGGLETQYF
TGTGCCAGCAGTCGCGCTGGGGGAGGGTTGGAGACCCAGTACTTC
>TRBV19|-|TRBJ2-3|-
CASSPRITTTDTQYF
TGTGCCAGTAGTCCCAGGATCACAACCACAGATACGCAGTATTTT
>TRBV5-5|-|TRBJ1-5|-
CASSLVSSSAQHF
TGTGCCAGCAGCTTGGTGAGTTCTTCGGCCCAGCATTTT
>TRBV28|TRBD2|TRBJ2-1|few
CASSLGGLADPYNEQFF
TGTGCCAGCAGTTTAGGGGGACTAGCGGACCCCTACAATGAGCAGTTCTTC
>TRBV7-6|TRBD2|TRBJ2-3|-
CARSTHLAGAADTQYF
TGTGCCCGCAGCACCCATCTAGCGGGGGCCGCAGATACGCAGTATTTT
>TRBV2|-|TRBJ1-1|few
CASSPHGGVAVTEAFF
TGTGCCAGCAGTCCTCATGGGGGGGTCGCGGTCACTGAAGCTTTCTTT
>TRBV2|-|TRBJ1-2|-
CASSESRNYGYTF
TGTGCCAGCAGTGAAAGTCGGAACTATGGCTACACCTTC
>TRBV14|-|TRBJ1-2|-
CASSQTGGGYGYTF
TGTGCCAGCAGCCAAACCGGAGGTGGCTATGGCTACACCTTC